This T cell receptor beta chain was retrieved from a study of ipilimumab plus nivolumab after autologous stem cell transplantation. For the study at large: The DLBCL cohort had primary refractory and relapsed disease, with 18-month progression-free survival of around 86% and 29%. Study conclusions and caveats: Per the authors, repertoire, Treg and microbiota data justify further study.

Sequencing used immunoSEQ multiplex PCR; TCRdb keeps in-frame clones, though not all of them. The data contain 15,000 or so clones, 75% to 85% of them singletons. V trimming: 5 bases; J trimming: 8 bases; junction bases outside the gene matches: 10. CDR3 length equals 15 residues. Germline assignment: CDR1 SGHVS and CDR2 FQNEAQ. Starting 14 to 28 days after autologous transplant, ipilimumab 1 mg/kg was given. Patients received nivolumab 3 mg/kg at weeks 1, 4, 7, 10, then fortnightly to week 26. A note on this clone: Its target is unknown.

The chain combines TRBV7-8 with TRBJ2-1; 9 bases are shared with TRBD2. This sample comprised PBMCs, obtained in a trial of ipilimumab plus nivolumab as post-transplant consolidation. The receptor comes from a male donor with diffuse large B-cell lymphoma. The DNA for the CDR3 is TGTGCCAGCAGCCCGACTAGCGGAAGACCCGATGAGCAGTTCTTC. Translated, it gives CASSPTSGRPDEQFF.